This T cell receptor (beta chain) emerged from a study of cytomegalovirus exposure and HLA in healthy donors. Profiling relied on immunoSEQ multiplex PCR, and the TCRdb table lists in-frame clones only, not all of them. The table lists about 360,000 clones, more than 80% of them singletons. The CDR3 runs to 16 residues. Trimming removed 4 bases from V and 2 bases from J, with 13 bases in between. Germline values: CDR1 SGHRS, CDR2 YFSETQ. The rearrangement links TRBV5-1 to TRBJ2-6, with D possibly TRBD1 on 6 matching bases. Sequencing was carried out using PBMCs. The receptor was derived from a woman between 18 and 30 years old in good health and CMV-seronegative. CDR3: CASSPRTVAGANVLTF. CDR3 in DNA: TGCGCCAGCAGCCCTAGGACAGTGGCTGGGGCCAACGTCCTGACTTTC.